These T cell receptor beta chains were read from a single sample in a study of Ad26.COV2.S vaccination and SARS-CoV-2 variants. This table comes from immunoSEQ multiplex PCR, and its TCRdb copy is limited to in-frame clones, with some not included. The sample contains roughly 400,000 clones, around nine tenths of which appear only once. The sample in question was peripheral blood, obtained in a trial of Ad26.COV2.S vaccine versus placebo. All receptors come from a person aged 18-60 years who received the Ad26.COV2.S COVID-19 vaccine or a placebo. The CDR3 runs from the conserved cysteine through the conserved F or W. Each record gives: J gene, clone size, D gene, V gene, CDR3 length, CDR3 protein, CDR3 DNA. D genes are given only for firm matches. Clone size is shown for a subset of rows, as once, few, many or a class of expanded clone.

j_gene: TRBJ2-2; abundance: .; d_gene: .; v_gene: TRBV6-1; len: 14; CDR3aa: CASSEGQNTGELFF; CDR3nt: TGTGCCAGCAGCGAAGGACAGAACACCGGGGAGCTGTTTTTT
j_gene: TRBJ2-7; abundance: .; d_gene: .; v_gene: TRBV10-3; len: 13; CDR3aa: CAISEGRFEEQYF; CDR3nt: TGTGCCATCAGTGAGGGAAGGTTCGAGGAGCAGTACTTC
j_gene: TRBJ1-3; abundance: .; d_gene: .; v_gene: TRBV4-2; len: 14; CDR3aa: CASSPRPHGNTIYF; CDR3nt: TGTGCCAGCAGCCCCCGGCCCCACGGAAACACCATATATTTT
j_gene: TRBJ2-7; abundance: .; d_gene: TRBD1; v_gene: TRBV6-5; len: 14; CDR3aa: CASSRQGISYEQYF; CDR3nt: TGTGCCAGCAGCCGACAGGGAATATCCTACGAGCAGTACTTC
j_gene: TRBJ1-5; abundance: .; d_gene: .; v_gene: TRBV3-1/TRBV3-2; len: 14; CDR3aa: CASSQGGVNQPQHF; CDR3nt: TGTGCCAGCAGCCAAGGAGGGGTCAATCAGCCCCAGCATTTT
j_gene: TRBJ2-2; abundance: .; d_gene: TRBD1; v_gene: TRBV5-6; len: 17; CDR3aa: CASSLVNRDSTDEELFF; CDR3nt: TGTGCCAGCAGCTTGGTTAACCGGGACAGTACGGACGAGGAGCTGTTTTTT
j_gene: TRBJ1-2; abundance: few; d_gene: TRBD1; v_gene: TRBV29-1; len: 13; CDR3aa: CSAPDRSSYGYTF; CDR3nt: TGCAGCGCCCCGGACAGGTCCTCCTATGGCTACACCTTC
j_gene: TRBJ1-4; abundance: .; d_gene: .; v_gene: TRBV5-1; len: 16; CDR3aa: CASSLETGVSREKLFF; CDR3nt: TGCGCCAGCAGCTTGGAAACAGGCGTTTCTAGGGAAAAACTGTTTTTT
j_gene: TRBJ2-5; abundance: .; d_gene: .; v_gene: TRBV7-2; len: 14; CDR3aa: CASSPRGGLETQYF; CDR3nt: TGTGCCAGCAGCCCCCGGGGCGGATTGGAGACCCAGTACTTC
j_gene: TRBJ1-1; abundance: .; d_gene: .; v_gene: TRBV28; len: 15; CDR3aa: CASSPWGGKGTEAFF; CDR3nt: TGTGCCAGCAGTCCCTGGGGGGGAAAGGGCACTGAAGCTTTCTTT
j_gene: TRBJ2-1; abundance: few; d_gene: .; v_gene: TRBV6-4; len: 14; CDR3aa: CASSPTDSDNEQFF; CDR3nt: TGTGCCAGCAGTCCCACGGACAGCGACAATGAGCAGTTCTTC
j_gene: TRBJ2-2; abundance: .; d_gene: TRBD2; v_gene: TRBV6-5; len: 15; CDR3aa: CASSRSGRVDGELFF; CDR3nt: TGTGCCAGCAGTCGTAGCGGGAGGGTGGACGGGGAGCTGTTTTTT
j_gene: TRBJ2-7; abundance: .; d_gene: .; v_gene: TRBV27; len: 13; CDR3aa: CASSLSGPYEQYF; CDR3nt: TGTGCCAGCAGTTTATCGGGACCCTACGAGCAGTACTTC
j_gene: TRBJ2-7; abundance: .; d_gene: .; v_gene: TRBV21-1; len: 15; CDR3aa: CASSKSRESSYEQYF; CDR3nt: TGTGCCAGCAGCAAAAGCCGCGAATCCTCCTACGAGCAGTACTTC
j_gene: TRBJ2-1; abundance: .; d_gene: .; v_gene: TRBV10-1; len: 12; CDR3aa: CLERGRYNEQFF; CDR3nt: TGCCTAGAGAGGGGGAGGTACAATGAGCAGTTCTTC
j_gene: TRBJ2-3; abundance: .; d_gene: .; v_gene: TRBV11-2; len: 16; CDR3aa: CASSLERTQTPDTQYF; CDR3nt: TGTGCCAGCAGCTTAGAGCGGACCCAGACCCCCGATACGCAGTATTTT
j_gene: TRBJ2-7; abundance: once; d_gene: .; v_gene: TRBV28; len: 16; CDR3aa: CASSLLAGGQHYEQYF; CDR3nt: TGTGCCAGCAGTTTATTAGCGGGCGGACAGCACTACGAGCAGTACTTC
j_gene: TRBJ2-7; abundance: .; d_gene: TRBD1; v_gene: TRBV7-9; len: 18; CDR3aa: CASSLHHVAGQGTYEQYF; CDR3nt: TGTGCCAGCAGCCTCCACCACGTTGCGGGACAGGGGACCTACGAGCAGTACTTC
j_gene: TRBJ2-3; abundance: .; d_gene: .; v_gene: TRBV3-1/TRBV3-2; len: 11; CDR3aa: CASSQQDTQYF; CDR3nt: TGTGCCAGCAGCCAACAAGATACGCAGTATTTT
j_gene: TRBJ2-6; abundance: .; d_gene: .; v_gene: TRBV27; len: 18; CDR3aa: CAINVPRGDHSGANVLTF; CDR3nt: TGTGCCATTAACGTACCCCGAGGGGACCACTCTGGGGCCAACGTCCTGACTTTC
j_gene: TRBJ2-1; abundance: .; d_gene: TRBD1; v_gene: TRBV2; len: 15; CDR3aa: CASMQTGGRVDEQFF; CDR3nt: TGTGCCAGCATGCAGACAGGGGGCCGTGTCGATGAGCAGTTCTTC
j_gene: TRBJ2-1; abundance: .; d_gene: .; v_gene: TRBV1; len: 21; CDR3aa: CTSSAYTPTHERDREDNEQFF; CDR3nt: TGCACCAGCAGCGCTTACACTCCCACCCATGAAAGGGACAGGGAGGACAATGAGCAGTTCTTC